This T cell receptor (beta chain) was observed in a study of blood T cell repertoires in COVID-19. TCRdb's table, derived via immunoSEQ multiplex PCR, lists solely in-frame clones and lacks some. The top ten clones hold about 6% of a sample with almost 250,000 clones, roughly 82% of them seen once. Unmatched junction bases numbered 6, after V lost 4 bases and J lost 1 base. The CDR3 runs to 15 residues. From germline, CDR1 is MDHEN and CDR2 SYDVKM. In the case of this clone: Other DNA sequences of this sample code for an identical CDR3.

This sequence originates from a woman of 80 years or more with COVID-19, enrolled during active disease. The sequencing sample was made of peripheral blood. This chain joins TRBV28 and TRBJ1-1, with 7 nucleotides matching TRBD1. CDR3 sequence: CASSSPGTANTEAFF. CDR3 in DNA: TGTGCCAGCAGTTCACCCGGGACAGCGAACACTGAAGCTTTCTTT.